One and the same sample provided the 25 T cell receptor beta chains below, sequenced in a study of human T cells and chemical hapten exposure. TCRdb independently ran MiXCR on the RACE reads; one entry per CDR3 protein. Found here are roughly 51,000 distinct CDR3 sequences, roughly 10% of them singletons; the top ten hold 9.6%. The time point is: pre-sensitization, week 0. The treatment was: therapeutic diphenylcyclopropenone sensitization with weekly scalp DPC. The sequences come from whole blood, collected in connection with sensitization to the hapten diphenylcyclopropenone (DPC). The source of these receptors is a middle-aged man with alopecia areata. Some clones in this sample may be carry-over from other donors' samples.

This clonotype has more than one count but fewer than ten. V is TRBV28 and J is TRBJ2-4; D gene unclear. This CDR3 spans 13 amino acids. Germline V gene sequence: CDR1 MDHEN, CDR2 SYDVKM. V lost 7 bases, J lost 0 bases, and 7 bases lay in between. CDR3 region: CASTTIAKNIQYF. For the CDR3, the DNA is TGTGCCAGCACCACGATAGCCAAAAACATTCAGTACTTC.

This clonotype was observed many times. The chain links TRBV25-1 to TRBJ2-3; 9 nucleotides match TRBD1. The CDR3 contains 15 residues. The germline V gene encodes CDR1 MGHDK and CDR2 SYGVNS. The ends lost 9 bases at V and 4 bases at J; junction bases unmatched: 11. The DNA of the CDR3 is TGTGCCAGTAAAGGGACAGGGAGGAGGGCAGATACGCAGTATTTT. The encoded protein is CASKGTGRRADTQYF.

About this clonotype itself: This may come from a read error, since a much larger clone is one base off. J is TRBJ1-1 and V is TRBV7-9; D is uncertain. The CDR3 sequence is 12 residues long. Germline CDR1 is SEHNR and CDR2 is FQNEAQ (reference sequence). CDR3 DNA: TGTGCCAACAGCTTACGGGACACTGAAGCTTTCTTT. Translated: CANSLRDTEAFF.

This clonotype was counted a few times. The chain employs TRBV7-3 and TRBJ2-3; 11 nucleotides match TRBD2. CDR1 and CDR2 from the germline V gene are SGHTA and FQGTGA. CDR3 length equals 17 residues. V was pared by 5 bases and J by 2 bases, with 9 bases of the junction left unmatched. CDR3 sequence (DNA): TGTGCCAGCAGCCACACCTCACTAGCGGGAGCCACAGATACGCAGTATTTT. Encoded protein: CASSHTSLAGATDTQYF.

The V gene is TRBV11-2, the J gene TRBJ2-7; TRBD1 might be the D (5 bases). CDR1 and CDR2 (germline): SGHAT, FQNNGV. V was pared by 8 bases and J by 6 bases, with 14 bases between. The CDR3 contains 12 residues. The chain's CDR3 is CASGAGSFEQYF. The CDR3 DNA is TGTGCCAGCGGGGCCGGCTCGTTCGAGCAGTACTTC.

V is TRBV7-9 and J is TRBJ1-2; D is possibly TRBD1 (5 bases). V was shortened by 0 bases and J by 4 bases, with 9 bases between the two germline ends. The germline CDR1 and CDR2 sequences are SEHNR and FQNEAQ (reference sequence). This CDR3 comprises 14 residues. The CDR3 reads CASSLAGTLYGYTF. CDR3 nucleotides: TGTGCCAGCAGCTTAGCCGGGACCCTCTATGGCTACACCTTC.

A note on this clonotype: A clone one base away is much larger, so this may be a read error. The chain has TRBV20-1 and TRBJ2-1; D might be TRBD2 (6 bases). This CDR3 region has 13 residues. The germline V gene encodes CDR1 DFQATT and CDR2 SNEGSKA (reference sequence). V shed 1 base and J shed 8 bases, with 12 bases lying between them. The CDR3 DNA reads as TGCAGTGCTAGAGGCGGGATTGATGATGAGCAGTTCTTC. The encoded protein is CSARGGIDDEQFF.

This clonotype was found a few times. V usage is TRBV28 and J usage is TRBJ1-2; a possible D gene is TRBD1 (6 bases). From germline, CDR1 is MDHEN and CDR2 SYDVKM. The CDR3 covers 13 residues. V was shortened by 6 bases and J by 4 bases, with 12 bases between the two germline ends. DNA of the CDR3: TGTGCCAGCAGGCCCGGACAGAGCTATGGCTACACCTTC. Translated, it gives CASRPGQSYGYTF.

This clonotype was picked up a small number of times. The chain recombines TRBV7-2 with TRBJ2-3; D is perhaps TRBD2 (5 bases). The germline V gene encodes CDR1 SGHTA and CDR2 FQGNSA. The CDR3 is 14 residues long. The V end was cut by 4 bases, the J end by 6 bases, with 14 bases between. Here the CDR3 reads CASSWREGTDTQYF. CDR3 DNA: TGTGCCAGCAGCTGGCGAGAGGGAACGGATACGCAGTATTTT.

CDR3 region: CASSLQGARTEAFF. The CDR3 nucleotides read TGTGCCAGCAGTTTACAGGGGGCGAGGACTGAAGCTTTCTTT. This chain connects TRBV27 to TRBJ1-1; TRBD1 aligns across 8 bases. Germline assignment: CDR1 MNHEY and CDR2 SMNVEV (reference sequence). The CDR3 is 14 amino acids. The V segment lost 2 bases and the J segment 5 bases; nucleotides outside the gene matches: 4.

In DNA, the CDR3 is TGTGCCAGCAGCCAAGGAAGGGATTCACCCCTCCACTTT. Protein sequence: CASSQGRDSPLHF. The chain couples TRBV3-1 to TRBJ1-6; D is undetermined. Germline lookup yields CDR1 LGHDT and CDR2 YNNKEL (reference sequence). The CDR3 is 13 amino acids. Trimming took 1 base from V and 8 from J, leaving 6 bases between them.

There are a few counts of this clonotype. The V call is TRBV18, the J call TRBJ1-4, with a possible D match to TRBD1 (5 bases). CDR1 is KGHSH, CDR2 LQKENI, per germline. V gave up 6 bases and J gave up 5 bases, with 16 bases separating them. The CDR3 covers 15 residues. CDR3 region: CASSLRPGGNEKLFF. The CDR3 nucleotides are TGTGCCAGCTCGCTACGCCCGGGGGGAAATGAAAAACTGTTTTTT. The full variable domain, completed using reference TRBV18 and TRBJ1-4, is NAGVMQNPRHLVRRRGQEARLRCSPMKGHSHVYWYRQLPEEGLKFMVYLQKENIIDESGMPKERFSAEFPKEGPSILRIQQVVRGDSAAYFCASSLRPGGNEKLFFGSGTQLSVL.

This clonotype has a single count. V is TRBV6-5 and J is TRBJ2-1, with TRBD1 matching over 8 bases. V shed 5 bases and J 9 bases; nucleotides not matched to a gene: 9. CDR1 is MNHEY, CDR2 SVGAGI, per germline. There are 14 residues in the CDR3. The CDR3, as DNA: TGTGCCAGCAGTCAGGGGGCGTTTAAGGGTGAGCAGTTCTTC. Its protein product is CASSQGAFKGEQFF.

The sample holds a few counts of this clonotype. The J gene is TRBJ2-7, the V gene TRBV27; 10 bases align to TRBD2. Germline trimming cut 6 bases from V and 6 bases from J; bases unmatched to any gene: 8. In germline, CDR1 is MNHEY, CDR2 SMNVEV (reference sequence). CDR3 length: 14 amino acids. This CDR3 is CASRLAGGSVEQYF. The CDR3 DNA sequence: TGTGCCAGCAGATTAGCGGGAGGATCGGTCGAGCAGTACTTC.

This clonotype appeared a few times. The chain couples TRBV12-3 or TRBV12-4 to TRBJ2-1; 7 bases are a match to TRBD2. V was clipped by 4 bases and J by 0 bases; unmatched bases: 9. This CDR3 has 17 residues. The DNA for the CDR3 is TGTGCCAGCAGTTCCCTTCCTGGGGGGGACTCCTACAATGAGCAGTTCTTC. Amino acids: CASSSLPGGDSYNEQFF.

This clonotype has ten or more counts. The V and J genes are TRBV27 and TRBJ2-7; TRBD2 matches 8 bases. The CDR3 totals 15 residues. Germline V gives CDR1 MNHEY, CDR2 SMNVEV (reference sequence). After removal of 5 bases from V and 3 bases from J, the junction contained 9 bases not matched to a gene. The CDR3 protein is CASSPWVREDYEQYF. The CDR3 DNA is TGTGCCAGCAGTCCCTGGGTGCGGGAGGACTACGAGCAGTACTTC.

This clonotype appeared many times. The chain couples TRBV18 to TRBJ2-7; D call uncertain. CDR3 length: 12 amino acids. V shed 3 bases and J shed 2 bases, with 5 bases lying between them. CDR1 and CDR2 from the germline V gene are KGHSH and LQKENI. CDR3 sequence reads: CASSPTPYEQYF. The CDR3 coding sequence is TGTGCCAGCTCACCGACTCCCTACGAGCAGTACTTC.

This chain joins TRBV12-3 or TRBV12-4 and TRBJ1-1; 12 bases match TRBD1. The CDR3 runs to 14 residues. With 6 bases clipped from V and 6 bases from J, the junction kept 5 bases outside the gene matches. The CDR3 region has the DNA TGTGCCAGCAGGGGACAGGGGGCATTCGCTGAAGCTTTCTTT. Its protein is CASRGQGAFAEAFF.

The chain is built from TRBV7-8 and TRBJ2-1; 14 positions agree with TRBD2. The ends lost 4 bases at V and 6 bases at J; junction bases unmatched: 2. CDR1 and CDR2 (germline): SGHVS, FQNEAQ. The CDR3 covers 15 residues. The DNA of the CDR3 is TGTGCCAGCAGCTCGACTAGCGGGGGGGTCAATGAGCAGTTCTTC. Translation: CASSSTSGGVNEQFF. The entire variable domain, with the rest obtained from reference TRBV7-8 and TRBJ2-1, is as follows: GAGVSQSPRYKVAKRGQDVALRCDPISGHVSLFWYQQALGQGPEFLTYFQNEAQLDKSGLPSDRFFAERPEGSVSTLKIQRTQQEDSAVYLCASSSTSGGVNEQFFGPGTRLTVL.

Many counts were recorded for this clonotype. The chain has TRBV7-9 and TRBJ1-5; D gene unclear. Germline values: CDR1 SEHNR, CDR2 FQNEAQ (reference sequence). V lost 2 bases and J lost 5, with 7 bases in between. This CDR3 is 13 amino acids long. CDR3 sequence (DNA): TGTGCCAGCAGCTTATCCAAAGATCAGCCCCAGCATTTT. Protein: CASSLSKDQPQHF.

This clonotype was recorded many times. This CDR3 is CAISGASYGYTF. CDR3 DNA sequence: TGTGCCATCAGTGGGGCCTCTTATGGCTACACCTTC. The chain joins TRBV10-3 to TRBJ1-2; no clear D gene. The germline gives CDR1 ENHRY, CDR2 SYGVKD. The length of the CDR3 is 12 residues. The V and J ends lost 4 bases and 5 bases respectively, with 8 bases between them.

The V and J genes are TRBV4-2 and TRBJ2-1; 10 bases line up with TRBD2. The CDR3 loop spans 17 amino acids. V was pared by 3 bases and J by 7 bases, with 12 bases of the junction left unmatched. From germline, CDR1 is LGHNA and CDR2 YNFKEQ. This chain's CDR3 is CASSHPSGSGRSNEQFF. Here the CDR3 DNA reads TGTGCCAGCAGCCACCCGTCGGGTAGCGGGAGGTCAAATGAGCAGTTCTTC.

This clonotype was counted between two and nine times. The CDR3 sequence: CASSIPIAGVGKNEQFF. Here the CDR3 DNA reads TGTGCCAGCAGTATACCAATAGCGGGAGTAGGTAAGAATGAGCAGTTCTTC. This chain links TRBV28 with TRBJ2-1, with 9 bases matching TRBD2. Germline V lookup: CDR1 MDHEN, CDR2 SYDVKM. Unmatched junction bases numbered 15, after V lost 5 bases and J lost 7 bases. The CDR3 runs to 17 residues.

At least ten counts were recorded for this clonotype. The CDR3 nucleotides read TGCGCCAGCAGTGAGCCCAGCAGACCTGAAGCTTTCTTT. Its translation is CASSEPSRPEAFF. This chain uses TRBV5-1 with TRBJ1-1; no firm D call. Germline V gene data show CDR1 as SGHRS and CDR2 as YFSETQ. This CDR3 comprises 13 residues. Trimming removed 5 bases from V and 6 bases from J, with 14 bases in between.

CDR3 DNA sequence: TGTGCCAGCAGTGTGGGGGTCGAGCAGTACTTC. This codes for CASSVGVEQYF. This sequence joins TRBV2 and TRBJ2-7, with D perhaps TRBD1 or TRBD2 (5 bases each). Deletions cut 4 bases from V and 6 bases from J, with 7 bases between. The CDR3 consists of 11 residues. Germline V gives CDR1 SNHLY, CDR2 FYNNEI. The full variable domain, its missing parts supplied by reference TRBV2 and TRBJ2-7, is EPEVTQTPSHQVTQMGQEVILRCVPISNHLYFYWYRQILGQKVEFLVSFYNNEISEKSEIFDDQFSVERPDGSNFTLKIRSTKLEDSAMYFCASSVGVEQYFGPGTRLTVT.